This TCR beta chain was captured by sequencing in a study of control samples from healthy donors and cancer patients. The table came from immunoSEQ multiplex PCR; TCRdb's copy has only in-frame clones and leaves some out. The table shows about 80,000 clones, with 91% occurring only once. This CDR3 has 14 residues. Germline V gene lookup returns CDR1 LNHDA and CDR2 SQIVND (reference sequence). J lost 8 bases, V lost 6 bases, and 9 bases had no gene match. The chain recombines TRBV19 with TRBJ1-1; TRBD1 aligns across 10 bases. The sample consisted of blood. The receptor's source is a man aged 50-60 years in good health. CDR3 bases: TGTGCCAGTAGGCCTCCGGGACAGGGGACCGAAGCTTTCTTT. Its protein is CASRPPGQGTEAFF.